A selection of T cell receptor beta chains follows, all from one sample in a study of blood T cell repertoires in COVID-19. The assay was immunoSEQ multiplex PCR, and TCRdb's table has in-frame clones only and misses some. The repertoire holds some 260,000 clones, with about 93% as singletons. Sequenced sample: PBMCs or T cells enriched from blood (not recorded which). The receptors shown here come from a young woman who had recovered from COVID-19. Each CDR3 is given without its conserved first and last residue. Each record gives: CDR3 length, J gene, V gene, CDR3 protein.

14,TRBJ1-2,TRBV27,ASSWDRGTGNYGYT
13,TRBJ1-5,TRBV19,ASSISGGAGQPQH
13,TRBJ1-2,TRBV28,ASYERDRGRSGYT
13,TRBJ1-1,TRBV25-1,ASSVSRVRNTEAF
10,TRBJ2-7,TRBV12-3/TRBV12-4,ASSLGAYEQY
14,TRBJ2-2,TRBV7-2,ASSHTSGGAPGELF
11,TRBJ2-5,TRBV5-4,ASSRDSQETQY
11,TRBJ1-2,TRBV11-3,ASSFPAGYGYT
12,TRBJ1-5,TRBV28,ASSTGNGRQPQH
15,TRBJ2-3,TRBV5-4,ASSPRLAGGNTDTQY
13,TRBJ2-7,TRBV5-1,ASSLVLDTPDEQY
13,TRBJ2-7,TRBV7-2,ASSLTTGELYEQY
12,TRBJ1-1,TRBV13,ASSLGRTNTEAF
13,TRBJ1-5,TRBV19,ASSIDQVADQPQH
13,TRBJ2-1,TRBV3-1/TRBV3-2,ASSVDLSSYNEQF
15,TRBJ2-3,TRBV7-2,ASRETVAGARTDTQY
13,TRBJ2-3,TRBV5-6,ASSLVAGVTDTQY
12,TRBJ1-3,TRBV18,ASSPDRAGNTIY
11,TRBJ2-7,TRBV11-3,ASSLRLEGEQY
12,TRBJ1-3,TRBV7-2,ASSLNRGGNTIY
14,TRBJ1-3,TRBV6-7,ASSRYRGDSGNTIY
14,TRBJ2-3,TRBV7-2,ASSHGLAGYTDTQY
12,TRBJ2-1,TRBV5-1,ASSLAGGVAEQF
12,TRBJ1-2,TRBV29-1,SVDVQGAGYGYT
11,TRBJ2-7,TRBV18,ASSPRQAYEQY
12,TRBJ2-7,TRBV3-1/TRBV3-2,ASSQVGVGYEQY
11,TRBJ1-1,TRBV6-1,ASSDRMRAEAF
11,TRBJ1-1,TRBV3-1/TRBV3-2,ASSPSFGNRGF
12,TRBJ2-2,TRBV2,ASSRAGGTGELF
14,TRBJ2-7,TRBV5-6,ASSLISGQGSYEQY
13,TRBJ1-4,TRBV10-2,ASTTGGADNEKLF
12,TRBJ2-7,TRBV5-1,ASSLSGQYYEQY
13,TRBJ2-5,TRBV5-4,ASSRTSGEWETQY
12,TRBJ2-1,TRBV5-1,ASSYGGGNNEQF
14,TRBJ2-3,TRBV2,ASSEFSGGSTDTQY
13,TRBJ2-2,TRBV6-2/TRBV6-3,ASSNSEGGPGELF
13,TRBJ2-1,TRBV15,ATSRDPGSYNEQF
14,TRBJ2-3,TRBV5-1,ASSLGLAGSTDTQY
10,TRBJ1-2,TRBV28,ASSQNSPGYT
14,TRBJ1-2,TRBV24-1,ATSDLTVQGQGIST
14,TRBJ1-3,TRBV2,ASREDRAYSGNTIY
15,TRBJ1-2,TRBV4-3,ASSQVDRLTANYGYT
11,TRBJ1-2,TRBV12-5,ASGPTSRYGYT
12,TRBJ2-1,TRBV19,ASNPAGGYNEQF
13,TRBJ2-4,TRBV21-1,ASFHNGGAKNIQY
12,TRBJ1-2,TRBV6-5,ASRPGQGDYGYT